Listed below are T cell receptor beta chains from one sample, sequenced in a study of PD-1 blockade in classical Hodgkin lymphoma. Method: immunoSEQ multiplex PCR; TCRdb's copy keeps in-frame clones and lacks some. The sample holds several thousand clones, approximately 80% seen once. The source material was CD4+ T cells from blood, sampled before the fourth cycle of nivolumab. All receptors come from a human donor with classical Hodgkin lymphoma. Both conserved end residues are part of each CDR3. D genes are given only for firm matches. Clone size is given for some rows only: seen once, a few or many times, or a class if the clone is expanded.

cdr3_aa	cdr3_nt	clone_size	v_call	d_call	j_call	cdr3_length
CASSPRGGGQGDEQFF	TGTGCCAGCAGCCCCCGGGGAGGGGGTCAGGGAGATGAGCAGTTCTTC	-	TRBV9	-	TRBJ2-1	16
CASSYSTSTDTQYF	TGTGCCAGCAGTTACTCGACAAGCACAGATACGCAGTATTTT	-	TRBV6-5	-	TRBJ2-3	14
CASSQDGGVEQYF	TGCGCCAGCAGCCAAGATGGGGGAGTGGAGCAGTACTTC	-	TRBV4-3	-	TRBJ2-7	13
CASSPQGLGYEQYF	TGTGCCAGCTCACCACAGGGACTCGGCTACGAGCAGTACTTC	few	TRBV18	-	TRBJ2-7	14
CASRSTGQGVATQYF	TGTGCCAGCAGGAGTACCGGACAGGGCGTCGCTACGCAGTATTTT	-	TRBV2	TRBD1	TRBJ2-3	15
CASNQDRGPQSPLHF	TGCGCCAGCAACCAAGACAGGGGGCCACAATCACCCCTCCACTTT	-	TRBV4-3	TRBD1	TRBJ1-6	15
CASSQVIQEGTDTQYF	TGCGCCAGCAGCCAAGTGATACAGGAAGGCACAGATACGCAGTATTTT	-	TRBV4-1	-	TRBJ2-3	16
CASSLGGASNQPQHF	TGTGCCAGCAGTTTGGGGGGCGCGAGCAATCAGCCCCAGCATTTT	-	TRBV28	-	TRBJ1-5	15
CASSPRGTDTQYF	TGTGCCAGCAGCCCCCGAGGAACAGATACGCAGTATTTT	-	TRBV7-9	-	TRBJ2-3	13
CASSEGPSYEQYF	TGTGCCAGCAGTGAAGGACCCTCCTACGAGCAGTACTTC	-	TRBV2	-	TRBJ2-7	13
CASSPTGMNTEAFF	TGTGCCAGCAGCCCGACAGGGATGAACACTGAAGCTTTCTTT	-	TRBV6-1	TRBD1	TRBJ1-1	14
CASSLTAVPSTDTQYF	TGTGCCAGCAGCTTAACAGCAGTGCCTAGCACAGATACGCAGTATTTT	-	TRBV7-3	-	TRBJ2-3	16
CASRDPGLTYEQYF	TGTGCCAGCAGGGATCCGGGTCTTACCTACGAGCAGTACTTC	-	TRBV27	-	TRBJ2-7	14
CASSRLAGGSTDTQYF	TGTGCCAGCAGTCGCCTAGCGGGGGGGAGCACAGATACGCAGTATTTT	-	TRBV28	TRBD2	TRBJ2-3	16
CASSGGCEKLFF	TGCGCCAGCTCAGGGGGCTGTGAAAAACTGTTTTTT	-	TRBV23-1	TRBD1	TRBJ1-4	12
CASKKARRDQPQHF	TGTGCCAGTAAGAAGGCTAGGCGTGATCAGCCCCAGCATTTT	-	TRBV19	-	TRBJ1-5	14
CSVDEGARSYGYTF	TGCAGCGTTGACGAGGGGGCCAGATCCTATGGCTACACCTTC	-	TRBV29-1	TRBD1	TRBJ1-2	14